Listed below are T cell receptor beta chains from one sample, sequenced in a study of T cell responses to AZD1222 COVID-19 vaccine. Only in-frame clones appear in the TCRdb table, and some are missing; sequencing was by immunoSEQ multiplex PCR. Here the sample spans some 200,000 clones, just over 90% being singletons. The sequencing here drew on peripheral blood, taken 28 days after the second AZD1222 dose. All receptors come from an adult who received the AZD1222 COVID-19 vaccine. Each CDR3 is given with its conserved first and last residue. A D gene is named only where the DNA matches it firmly. The size field is filled for only some rows; it gives once, few, many or a size class.

clone_size	v_call	d_call	j_call	cdr3_aa	cdr3_nt
NA	TRBV4-2	TRBD2	TRBJ2-3	CASSPKMGLETDTQYF	TGTGCCAGCAGCCCGAAGATGGGACTAGAGACAGATACGCAGTATTTT
NA	TRBV6-5	NA	TRBJ1-3	CASRLDRIPGNTIYF	TGTGCCAGCAGACTCGACAGGATCCCTGGAAACACCATATATTTT
NA	TRBV11-2	NA	TRBJ2-1	CASSLKGNEQFF	TGTGCCAGCAGCTTAAAGGGGAATGAGCAGTTCTTC
NA	TRBV10-3	NA	TRBJ2-3	CAISEWGSTDTQYF	TGTGCCATCAGTGAGTGGGGGAGCACAGATACGCAGTATTTT
NA	TRBV7-3	NA	TRBJ1-2	CASSLTSGIGYTF	TGTGCCAGCAGCTTAACGTCTGGGATAGGCTACACCTTC
NA	TRBV3-1/TRBV3-2	NA	TRBJ2-3	CASSQEPGDTDTQYF	TGTGCCAGCAGCCAAGAACCGGGGGACACAGATACGCAGTATTTT
NA	TRBV23-1	TRBD2	TRBJ2-1	CASSQIGASGTVGHNEQFF	TGCGCCAGCAGTCAAATTGGGGCTAGCGGGACAGTCGGCCACAATGAGCAGTTCTTC
few	TRBV28	NA	TRBJ1-2	CASRDSRKTNYGYTF	TGTGCCAGCAGGGACTCCAGAAAGACTAACTATGGCTACACCTTC
NA	TRBV19	NA	TRBJ2-2	CASTSGFRGTGELFF	TGTGCCAGTACCTCCGGGTTCCGAGGCACCGGGGAGCTGTTTTTT
NA	TRBV23-1	NA	TRBJ1-6	CASSQAVSSYNSPLHF	TGCGCCAGCTCCCAGGCAGTCAGCTCCTATAATTCACCCCTCCACTTT
NA	TRBV12-3/TRBV12-4	NA	TRBJ1-2	CASSFGANGYTF	TGTGCCAGCAGTTTCGGGGCTAACGGCTACACCTTC
NA	TRBV19	NA	TRBJ1-5	CASNRQDHQPQHF	TGTGCCAGTAATAGACAGGATCATCAGCCCCAGCATTTT
NA	TRBV9	NA	TRBJ1-6	CASSGQRGENSPLHF	TGTGCCAGCAGCGGCCAACGAGGGGAGAATTCACCCCTCCACTTT
NA	TRBV27	TRBD1	TRBJ1-2	CASSPDRGGTNYGYTF	TGTGCCAGCAGTCCGGACAGGGGGGGTACTAACTATGGCTACACCTTC
NA	TRBV12-5	NA	TRBJ1-4	CASGLTAEKLFF	TGTGCTAGTGGTCTAACTGCGGAAAAACTGTTTTTT
NA	TRBV20-1	TRBD1	TRBJ1-3	CSASVRGSGNTIYF	TGCAGTGCTAGTGTCAGGGGGTCTGGAAACACCATATATTTT
NA	TRBV19	NA	TRBJ1-6	CASTPRGAKSNSPLHF	TGTGCCAGTACCCCCCGGGGGGCGAAGAGTAATTCACCCCTCCACTTT
NA	TRBV14	TRBD1	TRBJ2-5	CASSPRGQRETQYF	TGTGCCAGCAGCCCCAGGGGGCAGAGAGAGACCCAGTACTTC
NA	TRBV6-4	NA	TRBJ1-4	CASTKEKGEGNEKLFF	TGTGCCAGCACCAAGGAGAAGGGGGAGGGGAATGAAAAACTGTTTTTT
NA	TRBV18	TRBD1	TRBJ1-1	CASSPVTGGYTTEAFF	TGTGCCAGCTCACCAGTCACAGGGGGATATACAACTGAAGCTTTCTTT
NA	TRBV28	NA	TRBJ1-1	CATMGPNTEAFF	TGTGCCACCATGGGGCCGAACACTGAAGCTTTCTTT
NA	TRBV11-1	NA	TRBJ2-2	CASSRERVTGELFF	TGTGCCAGCAGCCGAGAGCGGGTCACCGGGGAGCTGTTTTTT
once	TRBV27	TRBD1	TRBJ1-2	CASSLSLTGSGYTF	TGTGCCAGCAGTTTAAGTTTGACAGGGTCTGGCTACACCTTC
NA	TRBV28	NA	TRBJ1-1	CASKDLLFEAFF	TGTGCCAGTAAGGACCTCCTTTTTGAAGCTTTCTTT
NA	TRBV6-1	NA	TRBJ2-3	CASSEMSLRTDTQYF	TGTGCCAGCAGTGAAATGAGTCTTCGCACAGATACGCAGTATTTT
NA	TRBV5-4	TRBD1	TRBJ2-5	CASSLGQGQETQYF	TGTGCCAGCAGCTTAGGACAGGGCCAAGAGACCCAGTACTTC
once	TRBV2	TRBD2	TRBJ2-1	CASSPVLAGDSEQFF	TGTGCCAGCAGCCCGGTTCTAGCGGGAGATAGTGAGCAGTTCTTC
NA	TRBV10-1	NA	TRBJ2-3	CASSDRKDTQYF	TGCGCCAGCAGTGACCGGAAGGATACGCAGTATTTT
NA	TRBV11-3	TRBD1	TRBJ1-1	CASSREGALKTEAFF	TGTGCCAGCAGCAGGGAGGGGGCCCTAAAGACTGAAGCTTTCTTT
NA	TRBV7-3	TRBD1	TRBJ1-1	CASSGQGDTEAFF	TGTGCCAGCTCCGGACAGGGAGACACTGAAGCTTTCTTT
once	TRBV7-2	TRBD2	TRBJ2-7	CASSSFQREGLNEQYF	TGTGCCAGCAGCTCATTCCAGCGGGAGGGCCTGAACGAGCAGTACTTC
NA	TRBV7-2	NA	TRBJ1-1	CASSLGARGTEAFF	TGTGCCAGCAGCTTAGGCGCGAGGGGGACTGAAGCTTTCTTT
NA	TRBV2	NA	TRBJ2-1	CARGEGLFELGDEQFF	TGTGCCAGGGGCGAGGGCCTTTTTGAGTTGGGAGATGAGCAGTTCTTC
NA	TRBV7-2	TRBD1	TRBJ1-6	CASSPGDRVSPLHF	TGTGCCAGCAGCCCAGGGGACAGGGTTTCACCCCTCCACTTT
NA	TRBV6-2/TRBV6-3	NA	TRBJ2-1	CASSSPSGAGPYNEQFF	TGTGCCAGCAGTTCCCCCTCAGGGGCGGGACCCTACAATGAGCAGTTCTTC
NA	TRBV28	NA	TRBJ2-1	CASSTRDKNNEQFF	TGTGCCAGCAGTACCCGGGACAAGAACAATGAGCAGTTCTTC
few	TRBV3-1/TRBV3-2	NA	TRBJ2-7	CASSQGYEQYF	TGTGCCAGCAGCCAAGGGTACGAGCAGTACTTC
NA	TRBV28	NA	TRBJ1-5	CASSSDWTQPQHF	TGTGCCAGCAGTTCCGACTGGACTCAGCCCCAGCATTTT
NA	TRBV5-4	TRBD2	TRBJ2-1	CAARTSGRYNEQFF	TGTGCCGCCCGGACTAGCGGGAGGTACAATGAGCAGTTCTTC
NA	TRBV15	NA	TRBJ1-1	CATSRGQGTLPVGAFF	TGTGCCACCAGCAGAGGGCAAGGGACGCTCCCGGTTGGAGCTTTCTTT
NA	TRBV2	NA	TRBJ1-2	CASSLDSTNYGYTF	TGTGCCAGCAGTTTGGACAGCACTAACTATGGCTACACCTTC
NA	TRBV24-1	TRBD1	TRBJ2-3	CATSDSGQLNPSTDTQYF	TGTGCCACCAGTGATTCGGGACAGTTAAATCCTAGCACAGATACGCAGTATTTT
NA	TRBV19	NA	TRBJ1-2	CASSIGGLNYGYTF	TGTGCCAGTAGTATTGGAGGGCTCAACTATGGCTACACCTTC
NA	TRBV18	NA	TRBJ1-2	CASSPWSLSNYGYTF	TGTGCCAGCTCACCATGGAGCCTATCGAACTATGGCTACACCTTC
NA	TRBV28	TRBD2	TRBJ2-1	CASRYQREYNEQFF	TGTGCCAGCAGGTATCAGCGGGAGTACAATGAGCAGTTCTTC
NA	TRBV7-6	NA	TRBJ1-4	CASSAFATNEKLFF	TGTGCCAGCAGCGCTTTTGCAACTAATGAAAAACTGTTTTTT
NA	TRBV1	NA	TRBJ1-1	CTSSRPLGGENTEAFF	TGCACCAGCAGCCGACCTTTGGGGGGAGAGAACACTGAAGCTTTCTTT
NA	TRBV18	TRBD1	TRBJ1-3	CASSLNRDRGPGNTIYF	TGTGCCAGCTCACTAAACAGGGACAGGGGGCCTGGAAACACCATATATTTT
NA	TRBV11-2	TRBD2	TRBJ2-3	CASSQGTSGSADTQYF	TGTGCCAGCAGCCAGGGGACTAGCGGGAGCGCAGATACGCAGTATTTT
NA	TRBV27	NA	TRBJ1-2	CASSLSEGSYGYTF	TGTGCCAGCAGTTTATCGGAGGGGAGCTATGGCTACACCTTC
NA	TRBV27	NA	TRBJ2-6	CASSLRSSGANVLTF	TGTGCCAGCAGTTTAAGATCCTCTGGGGCCAACGTCCTGACTTTC
NA	TRBV6-1	NA	TRBJ2-3	CASSDDRPSTDTQYF	TGTGCCAGCAGTGATGACCGCCCATCAACAGATACGCAGTATTTT
NA	TRBV6-2/TRBV6-3	TRBD2	TRBJ2-1	CASSYKRERAGGSEQFF	TGTGCCAGCAGTTACAAACGGGAGAGAGCGGGAGGCAGTGAGCAGTTCTTC